The present T cell receptor (beta chain) was sequenced within a study of T-cell memory formation after mild COVID-19 (dated by TCRdb to the early 2020s). About the full investigation: TCR sequence clusters from the two donors were largely donor specific. In a couple of donors, T-cell clones that expanded and contracted after mild COVID-19 were tracked by sequencing TCRalpha and TCRbeta repertoires over time. The cohort comprised two young, previously healthy adult volunteers, one female and one male.

Data came from an Illumina NovaSeq 6000. TCRalpha and TCRbeta cDNA libraries were built by 5'RACE with constant-segment primers, adding sample barcodes and unique molecular identifiers. Trizol reagent was used to extract RNA from every sample. Library amplification was performed in two PCR steps, and a second sample barcode and Illumina TruSeq adapters were introduced in the second step. Libraries were sequenced on an Illumina NovaSeq with 2 x 150 bp paired-end reads. The paper's processing steps were these. Reads were demultiplexed and collapsed into UMI-guided consensus sequences with migec v1.2.7. Using mixcr v2.1.11, the UMI consensuses were aligned to TRA and TRB V and J templates and assembled into clonotypes. Expanded or contracted clonotypes were those called significant by both edgeR and NoisET, with noise models trained on biological replicates. For edgeR calls, a false discovery rate-adjusted p below 0.01 and a log2 fold-change threshold of 1 were applied. As an exploratory analysis of dynamics, PCA with hierarchical clustering was applied to max-normalized trajectories of the 1000 most abundant clonotypes. Each responding clone was given a CD4 or CD8 phenotype based on the CD4+ and CD8+ repertoires, which had been sequenced separately. Clones were called with MiXCR by TCRdb after fastp trimmed the public reads at Q25, and only in-frame beta chains were retained. A single entry per CDR3 protein holds the most common genes and DNA from its merged rows. These V and J calls originate from TCRdb's pipeline instead of the authors' own analysis. This sample comprises roughly 580,000 distinct CDR3 sequences, roughly 18% of them detected only once. The top ten clones comprise around 12% of the sample.

Notes on this clonotype: The target of this receptor is not known. Per-nucleotide qualities are absent, and no much larger clonotype sits a single base away.

Here V drops 4 bases and J drops 7 bases, and the junction holds 3 bases not matched to any gene. From the germline V gene (reference sequence), CDR1 is SEHNR and CDR2 is FQNEAQ. Reading from cysteine to phenylalanine, the CDR3 counts 13 amino acids. Just CDR3 DNA is preserved here, 39 bases in frame from base 1. Here is what the overall study found, with its caveats: From day 15 to 85, contracting clones showed balanced CD4/CD8 phenotypes, whereas a second wave of clones that expanded from day 15 to 37 leaned towards CD4+. Contracting CD4+ clones were found mainly in CM and EM memory subsets, while CD8+ clones were enriched in EMRA. The second-wave clones that peaked on day 37 were not confirmed to be SARS-CoV-2 specific. The study covered only a couple of mild cases, and larger cohorts including severe cases with pre-infection samples were considered necessary. The detection of some responding clones in pre-infection memory suggests that pre-existing cross-reactive memory T cells joined the SARS-CoV-2 response.

PBMCs were isolated by Ficoll-Paque density gradient centrifugation. The sequence joins TRBV7-9 to TRBJ1-2; 10 junctional bases match TRBD1. The sequenced sample was PBMCs or a T cell subset sorted from them (not recorded which). The clonotype was recovered from an adult woman who had mild COVID-19 (a few samples of this study predate the infection). The sample titles of this study are shuffled in the database, so cell type and time point are left out; the donor was told from shared clones. The nucleotides read TGTGCCAGCAGCTACCGACAGGGGGCTGGCTACACCTTC. It translates to CASSYRQGAGYTF.